This TCR beta chain was documented in a study of CD8 T cells in Susac syndrome. Study outcomes and limitations: Only a relatively small number of individuals were included in the TCR sequencing and HLA analysis.

J was trimmed by 4 bases and V by 2 bases; bases with no gene match: 5. The CDR3 contains 15 residues. The germline gives CDR1 SNHLY, CDR2 FYNNEI. TCR beta sequencing covered blood CD8+ and CD4+ T cells. On this clonotype itself: Its antigen is unidentified.

Random hexamers primed reverse transcription of about 0.5 to 1 ug RNA. TCRdb independently ran MiXCR on the immunoSEQ multiplex PCR reads; one entry per CDR3 protein. Altogether around 270,000 distinct CDR3 sequences are present, roughly 90% being singletons, with the ten largest covering more than 0.15%. The V gene is TRBV2, the J gene TRBJ2-1, with 7 bases fitting TRBD1. This TCR was sampled from a human donor with multiple sclerosis. Sequences were obtained from CD8+ T cells from PBMCs. CDR3 bases: TGTGCCAGCAGTGAACGGACAGGTTTTTACAATGAGCAGTTCTTC. This codes for CASSERTGFYNEQFF.